The next 28 T cell receptor beta chains were all read from a single sample in a study of identical twins. TCRdb reprocessed the 5' RACE reads with MiXCR, giving one entry per CDR3 protein. The repertoire consists of over 200,000 distinct CDR3 sequences, with roughly a tenth occurring once and the leading ten covering 5% to 6.5%. Sequenced material: memory (CD45RO+) T cells sorted from blood. The receptors shown here come from a young woman in good health.

This clonotype was seen a handful of times. The V call is TRBV5-1, the J call TRBJ2-3; 8 nucleotides agree with TRBD2. The CDR3 sequence is 16 residues long. The V gene's germline CDR1 is SGHRS and CDR2 YFSETQ. V lost 3 bases to trimming and J lost 2 bases; unmatched junction nucleotides: 8. The CDR3 sequence is CASSSAGGRNTDTQYF. CDR3 DNA sequence: TGCGCCAGCAGCTCCGCGGGGGGCCGGAACACAGATACGCAGTATTTT.

This clonotype was counted between two and nine times. The chain is built from TRBV4-1 and TRBJ1-2; TRBD1 matches 8 bases. The CDR3 is 14 amino acids. Germline V CDR1 and CDR2: MGHRA, YSYEKL. V trimming: 2 bases; J trimming: 6 bases; junction bases outside the gene matches: 5. DNA for the CDR3: TGCGCCAGCAGCCAACGCACAGGGGGGGATGGCTACACCTTC. Translating gives CASSQRTGGDGYTF.

Ten or more counts support this clonotype. The CDR3 spells CASKDSGAPPLHF. The CDR3 DNA sequence: TGTGCCAGCAAAGACAGCGGGGCACCACCCCTCCACTTT. The genes are TRBV2 and TRBJ1-6, with a tentative D call TRBD1 (5 bases). CDR1 is SNHLY, CDR2 FYNNEI, per germline. Trimming took 7 bases from V and 11 from J, leaving 15 bases between them. The CDR3 covers 13 residues.

This clonotype is judged medium-sized. The V gene is TRBV12-3 or TRBV12-4, the J gene TRBJ2-3, with D unresolved. The CDR3 has 14 residues. With 2 bases removed from V and 2 bases from J, the gap between germline ends came to 8 bases. CDR3 loop: CASSLNLPTDTQYF. CDR3 sequence (DNA): TGTGCCAGCAGTTTAAATCTTCCCACAGATACGCAGTATTTT.

This rearrangement joins TRBV7-6 to TRBJ2-5, with D possibly being TRBD1 (6 bases). V lost 3 bases and J lost 5, with 13 bases in between. CDR1 is SGHVS and CDR2 is FNYEAQ in the germline V gene. This CDR3 has 14 amino acids. The CDR3 DNA reads TGTGCCAGCAGCTTGCGGCTGGGGGCGGAGACCCAGTACTTC. Translated: CASSLRLGAETQYF.

This clonotype was detected only a few times. The chain is built from TRBV20-1 and TRBJ2-3; a possible D gene is TRBD1 (6 bases). The CDR3 is 13 residues long. Germline V lookup: CDR1 DFQATT, CDR2 SNEGSKA (reference sequence). V lost 3 bases and J lost 4, with 11 bases in between. This CDR3 is CSASRTVPDTQYF. The CDR3 nucleotides read TGCAGTGCTAGTAGGACAGTACCAGATACGCAGTATTTT.

This clonotype was picked up a small number of times. The CDR3 sequence is CASRRAGDRDYEQYF. In DNA form, the CDR3 reads TGCGCCAGCAGAAGGGCGGGGGACAGGGACTACGAGCAGTACTTC. The chain links TRBV5-1 to TRBJ2-7, with TRBD1 matching 9 bases. The V gene end was trimmed by 5 bases and the J gene end by 3 bases; junction bases not matched to a gene: 9. From germline, CDR1 is SGHRS and CDR2 YFSETQ. CDR3 length: 15 amino acids. Based on the CDR3 plus reference TRBV5-1 and TRBJ2-7, the full variable domain is KAGVTQTPRYLIKTRGQQVTLSCSPISGHRSVSWYQQTPGQGLQFLFEYFSETQRNKGNFPGRFSGRQFSNSRSEMNVSTLELGDSALYLCASRRAGDRDYEQYFGPGTRLTVT.

This clonotype was recorded a few times. This chain joins TRBV20-1 and TRBJ2-7; D may be TRBD1 (6 bases). This CDR3 spans 15 amino acids. The V gene's germline CDR1 is DFQATT and CDR2 SNEGSKA (reference sequence). V lost 1 base and J 3 bases, leaving 16 bases between the germline ends. In nucleotides, the CDR3 is TGCAGTGCTAGAGTCGGAGCAGGGGAGCTCTACGAGCAGTACTTC. Its protein product is CSARVGAGELYEQYF.

The chain has TRBV7-9 and TRBJ2-7; D perhaps matches TRBD2 (5 bases). Germline V lookup: CDR1 SEHNR, CDR2 FQNEAQ (reference sequence). The CDR3 is made up of 16 amino acids. V was pared by 4 bases and J by 5 bases, with 21 bases between. In nucleotides, the CDR3 is TGTGCCAGCAGCTCCCTATCTTCAGGACTGGCGAACGAGCAGTACTTC. Its protein product is CASSSLSSGLANEQYF.

This clonotype was found many times. The chain combines TRBV10-2 with TRBJ1-6, with 7 bases fitting TRBD1. Losses at the gene ends were 10 bases for V and 0 bases for J; bases not matched to a gene: 9. Germline V lookup: CDR1 WSHSY, CDR2 SAAADI. The CDR3 has 16 residues. CDR3 bases: TGCGCCACCCGGCGGGACAGCAGCTCCTATAATTCACCCCTCCACTTT. Translation gives CATRRDSSSYNSPLHF.

The V gene is TRBV10-3, the J gene TRBJ2-4; D unclear. Germline V gene lookup returns CDR1 ENHRY and CDR2 SYGVKD. V was trimmed by 2 bases and J by 0 bases, leaving 11 bases between them. The CDR3 extends over 16 amino acids. The CDR3: CAISEGPPKAKNIQYF. The CDR3 DNA reads TGTGCCATCAGTGAGGGACCCCCGAAAGCCAAAAACATTCAGTACTTC.

This clonotype was observed many times. The rearrangement links TRBV4-2 to TRBJ2-3; D possibly uses TRBD1 or TRBD2 (5 bases each). This CDR3 comprises 15 residues. V lost 5 bases, J lost 2 bases, and 14 bases lay in between. Germline V gene sequence: CDR1 LGHNA, CDR2 YNFKEQ. CDR3 DNA: TGTGCCAGCAGCGAAAGGGGACGGGTCACAGATACGCAGTATTTT. This translates into CASSERGRVTDTQYF.

J is TRBJ2-3 and V is TRBV7-9; 10 bases fit TRBD2. The CDR3 covers 14 residues. The V gene end was trimmed by 3 bases and the J gene end by 6 bases; junction bases not matched to a gene: 3. Germline values: CDR1 SEHNR, CDR2 FQNEAQ (reference sequence). The CDR3 is CASSFGLAADTQYF. The CDR3, as DNA: TGTGCCAGCAGCTTTGGACTAGCGGCGGATACGCAGTATTTT.

The V gene is TRBV18, the J gene TRBJ2-7; TRBD1 matches at 7 bases. V gave up 3 bases and J gave up 7 bases; unmatched junction bases: 9. In germline, CDR1 is KGHSH, CDR2 LQKENI. This CDR3 contains 14 residues. CDR3 in DNA: TGTGCCAGCTCACCGCCGACAGGGATCTTTGAGCAGTACTTC. It yields the protein CASSPPTGIFEQYF. Looking up the rest from reference TRBV18 and TRBJ2-7 gives the full variable domain: NAGVMQNPRHLVRRRGQEARLRCSPMKGHSHVYWYRQLPEEGLKFMVYLQKENIIDESGMPKERFSAEFPKEGPSILRIQQVVRGDSAAYFCASSPPTGIFEQYFGPGTRLTVT.

This clonotype has ten or more counts. V gene TRBV9 combines with J gene TRBJ1-1; D is uncertain. CDR1 and CDR2 (germline): SGDLS, YYNGEE. The CDR3 runs 12 residues. The germline V and J ends were trimmed by 4 bases and 4 bases, with 8 bases remaining between them. CDR3 sequence reads: CASSPLGTEAFF. As DNA, the CDR3 is TGTGCCAGCAGCCCTTTGGGCACTGAAGCTTTCTTT.

This clonotype showed up just a few times. The chain joins TRBV5-1 to TRBJ2-7, with TRBD2 matching 13 bases. This CDR3 is 15 amino acids long. V was pared by 7 bases and J by 5 bases, with 9 bases of the junction left unmatched. CDR1 SGHRS and CDR2 YFSETQ come from the germline V gene. The CDR3 DNA reads as TGCGCCAGCGGCCAACTAGCGGGAGGGCCCCACGAGCAGTACTTC. Translated, it gives CASGQLAGGPHEQYF.

The chain employs TRBV7-9 and TRBJ2-3; no firm D call. This CDR3 has 12 amino acids. The V gene's germline CDR1 is SEHNR and CDR2 FQNEAQ (reference sequence). Deletions cut 4 bases from V and 6 bases from J, with 8 bases between. CDR3 amino acids: CASSSLGDTQYF. DNA of the CDR3: TGTGCCAGCAGCTCCTTAGGGGATACGCAGTATTTT.

This clonotype has ten or more counts. This chain connects TRBV12-3 or TRBV12-4 to TRBJ1-1; D possibly corresponds to TRBD1 (5 bases). This CDR3 has 12 amino acids. The V end was cut by 6 bases, the J end by 10 bases, with 15 bases between. The DNA for the CDR3 is TGTGCCAGCAGAGGACCTTGGCAGGGAGCTTTCTTT. Its protein is CASRGPWQGAFF.

This clonotype was counted many times. This sequence joins TRBV12-3 or TRBV12-4 and TRBJ2-5, with TRBD2 matching 8 bases. The CDR3 totals 14 residues. The junction had 7 bases not matched to a gene; V was cut back by 7 bases and J by 3 bases. The CDR3 DNA follows: TGTGCCAGCACTTTTCGGGGGGGCGAAGAGACCCAGTACTTC. It specifies CASTFRGGEETQYF.

The chain has TRBV20-1 and TRBJ2-7, with 12 bases identical to TRBD2. Trimming took 0 bases from V and 6 from J; bases not matched to a gene: 0. This CDR3 has 13 amino acids. Germline V gives CDR1 DFQATT, CDR2 SNEGSKA (reference sequence). The CDR3 bases are TGCAGTGCTAGAGAACTAGCGGGAGGCGAGCAGTACTTC. This translates into CSARELAGGEQYF.

This clonotype was picked up a small number of times. The rearrangement links TRBV12-3 or TRBV12-4 to TRBJ2-1, with TRBD2 matching over 7 bases. V lost 0 bases, J lost 6 bases, and 2 bases stayed unmatched. This CDR3 has 14 amino acids. CDR3 loop: CASSLAGLPNEQFF. DNA of the CDR3: TGTGCCAGCAGTTTAGCGGGACTACCCAATGAGCAGTTCTTC.

The chain combines TRBV6-2 or TRBV6-3 with TRBJ2-5, with D perhaps TRBD2 (5 bases). The CDR3 consists of 14 residues. Germline V gene lookup returns CDR1 MNHEY and CDR2 SVGEGT. V was pared by 10 bases and J by 3 bases, with 18 bases between. This chain's CDR3 is CATQARGEEETQYF. The CDR3 DNA is TGTGCCACCCAGGCCCGGGGAGAGGAAGAGACCCAGTACTTC.

The rearrangement joins TRBV7-2 to TRBJ2-3, with 11 positions matching TRBD1. V was clipped by 4 bases and J by 6 bases; unmatched bases: 9. The germline V gene encodes CDR1 SGHTA and CDR2 FQGNSA. The CDR3 runs to 16 residues. The CDR3 DNA reads as TGTGCCAGCAGCTGGACAGGGGGCGTTAGGGTGGATACGCAGTATTTT. Its translation is CASSWTGGVRVDTQYF. The variable domain in full, with the rest retrieved from reference TRBV7-2 and TRBJ2-3, is GAGVSQSPSNKVTEKGKDVELRCDPISGHTALYWYRQSLGQGLEFLIYFQGNSAPDKSGLPSDRFSAERTGGSVSTLTIQRTQQEDSAVYLCASSWTGGVRVDTQYFGPGTRLTVL.

V is TRBV20-1 and J is TRBJ2-7; D is ambiguous. V was trimmed by 1 base and J by 4 bases, leaving 14 bases between them. The CDR3 runs to 14 residues. CDR1 and CDR2 from the germline V gene are DFQATT and SNEGSKA (reference sequence). The CDR3: CSARGKTDQYEQYF. CDR3 DNA: TGCAGTGCTAGAGGGAAGACGGACCAGTACGAGCAGTACTTC.

Only a few counts were recorded for this clonotype. The gene calls are TRBV3-1 and TRBJ1-1, with D unresolved. The CDR3 spans 14 residues. Germline V gene data show CDR1 as LGHDT and CDR2 as YNNKEL (reference sequence). V gave up 1 base and J gave up 1 base, with 7 bases separating them. The CDR3 region is CASSQVARNTEAFF. The CDR3 region has the DNA TGTGCCAGCAGCCAAGTCGCAAGGAACACTGAAGCTTTCTTT.

Ten or more counts support this clonotype. The chain links TRBV5-1 to TRBJ2-1; D is ambiguous. Between the trimmed V and J ends, which lost 4 bases and 10 bases, there was a span of 24 bases. This CDR3 comprises 16 residues. The germline CDR1 and CDR2 sequences are SGHRS and YFSETQ. The CDR3 here is CASSQRLSFQVAEQFF. The CDR3 coding sequence is TGCGCCAGCAGCCAGCGACTTTCGTTCCAGGTGGCGGAGCAGTTCTTC.

This clonotype showed up many times. The chain is built from TRBV20-1 and TRBJ1-4, with D unresolved. This CDR3 spans 13 amino acids. Germline loops: CDR1 DFQATT, CDR2 SNEGSKA (reference sequence). Trimming removed 6 bases at V and 5 bases at J, with 13 bases between. The CDR3 loop is CSANQMNNEKLFF. The CDR3, as DNA: TGCAGTGCCAATCAAATGAACAATGAAAAACTGTTTTTT.

The chain carries TRBV5-4 and TRBJ1-3; maybe TRBD1 (6 bases). Germline CDR1 and CDR2: SGHNT and YYREEE (reference sequence). Trimming took 3 bases from V and 0 from J, leaving 13 bases between them. The CDR3 runs to 16 residues. CDR3 bases: TGTGCCAGCAGCTCGGGACAACCGAGCTCTGGAAACACCATATATTTT. The encoded protein is CASSSGQPSSGNTIYF.